The T cell receptor (beta chain) described here comes from a study of blood T cell repertoires in COVID-19. Across the study: Acute and convalescent COVID-19 specimens originated in the United States, Italy and Spain.

V lost 3 bases, J lost 1 base, and 12 bases lay in between. The V gene's germline CDR1 is LNHDA and CDR2 SQIVND (reference sequence). The CDR3 sequence is 15 residues long. Generated by immunoSEQ multiplex PCR, the TCRdb table keeps only in-frame clones and is missing some. Here the sample spans tens of thousands of clones, 65% to 90% being singletons. The TCR sequence derives from a human donor in a cohort sampled during active COVID-19. Sequences were obtained from peripheral blood. The chain recombines TRBV19 with TRBJ1-1; D unresolved. The CDR3 spells CASSIVGEANTEAFF. CDR3 sequence (DNA): TGTGCCAGTAGTATTGTTGGGGAGGCGAACACTGAAGCTTTCTTT. Looking up the rest from reference TRBV19 and TRBJ1-1 gives the full variable domain: DGGITQSPKYLFRKEGQNVTLSCEQNLNHDAMYWYRQDPGQGLRLIYYSQIVNDFQKGDIAEGYSVSREKKESFPLTVTSAQKNPTAFYLCASSIVGEANTEAFFGQGTRLTVV.